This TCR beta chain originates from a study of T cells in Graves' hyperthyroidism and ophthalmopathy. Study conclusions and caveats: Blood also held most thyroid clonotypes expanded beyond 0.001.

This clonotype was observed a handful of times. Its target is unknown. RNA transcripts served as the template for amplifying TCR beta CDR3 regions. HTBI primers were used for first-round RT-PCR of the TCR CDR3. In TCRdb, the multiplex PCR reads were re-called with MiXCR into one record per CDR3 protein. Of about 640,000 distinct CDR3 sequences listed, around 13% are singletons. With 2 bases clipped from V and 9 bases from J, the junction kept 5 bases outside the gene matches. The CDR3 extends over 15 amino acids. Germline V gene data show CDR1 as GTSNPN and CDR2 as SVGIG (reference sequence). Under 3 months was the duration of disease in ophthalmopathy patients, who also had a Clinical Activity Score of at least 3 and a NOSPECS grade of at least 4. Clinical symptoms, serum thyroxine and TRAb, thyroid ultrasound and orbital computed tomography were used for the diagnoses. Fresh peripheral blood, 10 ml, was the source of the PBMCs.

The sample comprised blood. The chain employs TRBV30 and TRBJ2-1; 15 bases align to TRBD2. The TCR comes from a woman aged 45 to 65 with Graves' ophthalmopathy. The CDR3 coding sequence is TGTGCCTGGAGTCCTGGACTAGCGGGGGGGGCTGAGCAGTTCTTC. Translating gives CAWSPGLAGGAEQFF. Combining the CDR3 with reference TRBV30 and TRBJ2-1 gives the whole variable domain SQTIHQWPATLVQPVGSPLSLECTVEGTSNPNLYWYRQAAGRGLQLLFYSVGIGQISSEVPQNLSASRPQDRQFILSSKKLLLSDSGFYLCAWSPGLAGGAEQFFGPGTRLTVL.